Here is one T cell receptor (beta chain) with its context. The sample is drawn from a study of CD8 T cells in Susac syndrome. From blood CD8+ and CD4+ T cells, TCR beta sequences were generated. Controls were healthy donors chosen to match patients in age and sex. Germline CDR1 reads DFQATT; CDR2 reads SNEGSKA (reference sequence). This CDR3 is 15 amino acids long. V gave up 1 base and J gave up 6 bases, with 18 bases separating them. Random hexamers primed reverse transcription of about 0.5 to 1 ug RNA. TCR beta CDR3 was amplified by immunoSEQ multiplex PCR. This amplification extended across 54 Vbeta and 13 Jbeta segments. TCRdb reprocessed the immunoSEQ multiplex PCR reads via MiXCR and lists one record per CDR3 protein. The sample has about 120,000 distinct CDR3 sequences, around 90% seen once.

The rearrangement links TRBV20-1 to TRBJ1-2; possible D gene TRBD1, 5 bases. The specimen was CD4+ T cells from PBMCs. The TCR was taken from a human donor in good health. CDR3 nucleotide sequence: TGCAGTGCTAGAGGCTGGGGACCTCTGGGAGATGGCTACACCTTC. The encoded protein is CSARGWGPLGDGYTF.